The clone carrying this TCR beta chain was seen once. Relative to the germline gene, one junction end is altered; a read error may explain this. The entry originates in a study of blood T cell repertoires in COVID-19. Germline V gene lookup returns CDR1 SGHRS and CDR2 YFSETQ. CDR3 length equals 14 residues. Per the study methods: Amplifying reference gene primers gave estimates of nucleated cell counts. Libraries were prepared by immunoSEQ multiplex PCR; TCRdb keeps only in-frame clonotypes and omits some of them. V, J and clone size were drawn from that table, and D and trimming were deduced from the DNA. Of under 110,000 clones in the sample, around 80% were seen once.

Material for sequencing was peripheral blood. V usage is TRBV5-1 and J usage is TRBJ2-7, with 10 nucleotides matching TRBD2. The origin of this receptor is an older woman with acute or convalescent COVID-19. CDR3: CAGRTSGVSYEQYF. The DNA for the CDR3 is TGCGCCGGCAGGACTAGCGGAGTCTCCTACGAGCAGTACTTC.